The entry below describes one T cell receptor (beta chain). The antigen is not known. This specimen comes from a study of PD-1 blockade in classical Hodgkin lymphoma. The method was immunoSEQ multiplex PCR; TCRdb's version includes in-frame clones alone and lacks a portion of them. Of 100,000 or so clones in the sample, approximately 90% were seen once. Study-wide results and caveats: Patients excluded were those beginning nivolumab under 1 year after ASCT. Whoever responded completely had baseline diversity much like that seen in newly diagnosed patients.

As for time point: cycle 4 day 1 (C4D1), after six to seven weeks of nivolumab. Every patient experienced relapse after autologous stem cell transplantation, and brentuximab vedotin exposure varied. V lost 3 bases and J lost 5, with 13 bases in between. This CDR3 is built from 14 residues. Germline CDR1 MNHNS, CDR2 SASEGT. V gene TRBV6-1 combines with J gene TRBJ1-1, with D unclear. The clonotype comes from a human donor with classical Hodgkin lymphoma. Here the sequenced sample was peripheral blood mononuclear cells (PBMCs), taken before the fourth cycle of nivolumab. The CDR3 sequence is CASSEAAGATEAFF. The CDR3 DNA is TGTGCCAGCAGTGAGGCGGCCGGTGCGACTGAAGCTTTCTTT.